The next 11 T cell receptor beta chains were all read from a single sample in a study of blood T cell repertoires in COVID-19. Libraries were prepared by immunoSEQ multiplex PCR; TCRdb keeps only in-frame clonotypes and omits some of them. The repertoire includes some 11,000 clones, over 70% of them detected once, and 35% to 55% sits in the top ten. The sequenced sample was peripheral blood. Every receptor here comes from a man of 80 years or more with acute or convalescent COVID-19.

The chain recombines TRBV7-9 with TRBJ2-3, with a possible D match to TRBD2 (6 bases). Germline V gives CDR1 SEHNR, CDR2 FQNEAQ (reference sequence). The CDR3 has 14 amino acids. V dropped 7 bases and J dropped 0 bases, with 11 bases sitting between them. CDR3 in amino acids: CASIPRGSTDTQYF. The CDR3 coding sequence is TGTGCCAGCATCCCTCGGGGGAGCACAGATACGCAGTATTTT.

The rearrangement uses TRBV20-1 and TRBJ1-2; 10 bases align to TRBD1. CDR3 length: 11 residues. Per germline, CDR1 DFQATT and CDR2 SNEGSKA (reference sequence). The CDR3 sequence: CRAGTGDIYTF. The CDR3 DNA is TGCAGGGCCGGGACAGGGGATATCTACACCTTC.

This chain uses TRBV7-9 with TRBJ1-2; the match to TRBD1 covers 8 bases. The germline CDR1 and CDR2 sequences are SEHNR and FQNEAQ (reference sequence). V lost 5 bases, J lost 7 bases, and 9 bases stayed unmatched. The CDR3 sequence is 14 residues long. Here the CDR3 DNA reads TGTGCCAGCAGCCCCACCGGGACAGGCGGTGGCTACACCTTC. Amino acids: CASSPTGTGGGYTF.

This clone was detected only a few times. The V and J genes are TRBV28 and TRBJ2-2; D ambiguous. The V gene's germline CDR1 is MDHEN and CDR2 SYDVKM. V gave up 1 base and J gave up 6 bases, with 6 bases separating them. This CDR3 contains 13 residues. The CDR3 region is CASSLYTPGELFF. The DNA of the CDR3 is TGTGCCAGCAGTTTATATACTCCCGGGGAGCTGTTTTTT. The complete variable domain, with remaining parts taken from reference TRBV28 and TRBJ2-2, reads DVKVTQSSRYLVKRTGEKVFLECVQDMDHENMFWYRQDPGLGLRLIYFSYDVKMKEKGDIPEGYSVSREKKERFSLILESASTNQTSMYLCASSLYTPGELFFGEGSRLTVL.

This chain joins TRBV6-4 and TRBJ2-7; 9 nucleotides match TRBD1. CDR1 and CDR2 from the germline V gene are MRHNA and SNTAGT. The CDR3 length is 14 residues. V gave up 2 bases and J gave up 3 bases; unmatched junction bases: 2. CDR3 region: CASSDRDRDYEQYF. DNA for the CDR3: TGTGCCAGCAGTGACCGGGACAGGGACTACGAGCAGTACTTC.

This clone showed up just a few times. The CDR3: CASSFTGQSSYNEQFF. CDR3 in DNA: TGTGCCAGCAGTTTTACCGGACAGAGCTCCTACAATGAGCAGTTCTTC. The chain carries TRBV6-5 and TRBJ2-1; D is perhaps TRBD1 (6 bases). V shed 4 bases and J shed 0 bases, with 13 bases lying between them. The CDR3 sequence is 16 residues long. CDR1 is MNHEY, CDR2 SVGAGI, per germline.

This chain uses TRBV2 with TRBJ1-2; D ambiguous. CDR3 length equals 13 residues. Germline loops: CDR1 SNHLY, CDR2 FYNNEI. V was clipped by 7 bases and J by 6 bases, with 15 bases between them. The DNA of the CDR3 is TGTGCCAGCAACGCGGAGGCGACTCATGGCTACACCTTC. Residues: CASNAEATHGYTF.

This clone was counted a few times. This chain links TRBV2 with TRBJ1-5; 12 bases align to TRBD1. The V gene's germline CDR1 is SNHLY and CDR2 FYNNEI. V trimming: 9 bases; J trimming: 2 bases; junction bases outside the gene matches: 17. There are 19 residues in the CDR3. The CDR3 reads CARPRWDRGREVGNQPQHF. CDR3 sequence (DNA): TGTGCCAGACCAAGATGGGACAGGGGGCGAGAGGTGGGCAATCAGCCCCAGCATTTT.

This clone has a single count. The CDR3 reads CASSGVAGGTDTQYF. The CDR3 DNA reads TGTGCCAGCAGCGGAGTAGCGGGGGGCACAGATACGCAGTATTTT. The chain links TRBV9 to TRBJ2-3; TRBD2 aligns across 9 bases. There are 15 residues in the CDR3. Germline CDR1 SGDLS, CDR2 YYNGEE. J gave up 1 base and V 3 bases, and 3 bases lay outside the gene matches.

This clone ranks as medium-sized. The CDR3 region is CASSLLAGWGRETQYF. Here the CDR3 DNA reads TGTGCCAGCAGTCTCCTAGCGGGGTGGGGTAGAGAGACCCAGTACTTC. The genes are TRBV6-6 and TRBJ2-5; 9 nucleotides align to TRBD2. Germline V gives CDR1 MNHNY, CDR2 SVGAGI (reference sequence). V was pared by 5 bases and J by 4 bases, with 11 bases of the junction left unmatched. The CDR3 runs to 16 residues.

This chain links TRBV3-1 (or the pseudogene TRBV3-2) with TRBJ1-6; D call uncertain. V was cut by 5 bases and J by 7 bases, with 6 bases left in between. The CDR3 extends over 12 amino acids. The germline V gene has CDR1 LGHDT and CDR2 YNNKEL (reference sequence). The CDR3: CASSSRNSPLHF. The CDR3 DNA sequence: TGTGCCAGCAGCTCGAGGAATTCACCCCTCCACTTT.